This passage covers 19 T cell receptor beta chains from one sample sequenced in a study. In TCRdb, the 5' RACE reads were re-called with MiXCR into one record per CDR3 protein. The sample holds tens of thousands of distinct CDR3 sequences, about 29% seen once. Sequenced: memory CD4+ T cells sorted from a lymph node. The subset here: memory CD4+ T cells, CD4+CD45RO+CD25-. Receptor source: a female donor with breast cancer.

The table lists this clonotype with a few counts. The junction and the germline gene differ at one end; a read error may be behind it. The CDR3 DNA is TGTGCCAGCAGTTACTCGATTGAGAGGGTTGAAAAGCTGTTTTTT. This codes for CASSYSIERVEKLFF. This sequence joins TRBV6-6 and TRBJ1-4; no clear D. The CDR3 extends over 15 amino acids. Per germline, CDR1 MNHNY and CDR2 SVGAGI (reference sequence).

This clonotype was observed a single time. This clone may be a read error of a much larger clone one base away. Likely a read error: the CDR3 ends without its conserved phenylalanine or tryptophan. This chain links TRBV7-9 with TRBJ1-1; D is perhaps TRBD1 (5 bases). There are 11 residues in the CDR3. V was shortened by 9 bases and J by 3 bases, with 8 bases between the two germline ends. Germline CDR1 is SEHNR and CDR2 is FQNEAQ (reference sequence). The CDR3 sequence: CASRDDTEAFL. DNA of the CDR3: TGTGCCAGTCGGGACGACACTGAAGCTTTCCTT.

This clonotype was counted only a few times. This sequence joins TRBV20-1 and TRBJ2-5; 12 bases align to TRBD2. Germline CDR1 reads DFQATT; CDR2 reads SNEGSKA (reference sequence). The length of the CDR3 is 14 residues. The ends lost 7 bases at V and 5 bases at J; junction bases unmatched: 8. CDR3 region: CSVSTSGSGETQYF. DNA of the CDR3: TGCAGTGTTTCGACTAGCGGGAGTGGGGAGACCCAGTACTTC.

This clonotype was counted only a few times. This chain joins TRBV7-3 and TRBJ2-2; 9 bases agree with TRBD2. The V gene's germline CDR1 is SGHTA and CDR2 FQGTGA. This CDR3 is built from 16 residues. Trimming took 2 bases from V and 6 from J; bases not matched to a gene: 7. CDR3 sequence (DNA): TGTGCCAGCAGCTTACTGCGGGGGGGTCTACCCGGGGAGCTGTTTTTT. Translation: CASSLLRGGLPGELFF.

The J gene is TRBJ2-1, the V gene TRBV7-2, with 12 bases identical to TRBD2. Germline CDR1 SGHTA, CDR2 FQGNSA. This CDR3 is built from 16 residues. Unmatched junction bases numbered 3, after V lost 5 bases and J lost 1 base. The DNA of the CDR3 is TGTGCCAGCAGCCGGACTAGCGGGGAGTCCTACAATGAGCAGTTCTTC. Residues: CASSRTSGESYNEQFF.

This chain uses TRBV5-1 with TRBJ2-1; 8 bases match TRBD2. Looked up from germline, CDR1 is SGHRS and CDR2 is YFSETQ. Unmatched junction bases numbered 8, after V lost 4 bases and J lost 2 bases. The CDR3 totals 16 residues. The CDR3 loop reads CASSEIPGLAYNEQFF. In DNA form, the CDR3 reads TGCGCCAGCAGCGAAATTCCGGGACTAGCCTACAATGAGCAGTTCTTC.

This rearrangement joins TRBV10-3 to TRBJ1-3; 8 bases line up with TRBD1. The length of the CDR3 is 14 residues. V was pared by 3 bases and J by 8 bases, with 6 bases of the junction left unmatched. Germline values: CDR1 ENHRY, CDR2 SYGVKD. The CDR3 DNA follows: TGTGCCATCAGTGACCCGACAGGGGTAGACACCATATATTTT. Translating gives CAISDPTGVDTIYF.

The chain joins TRBV5-1 to TRBJ1-1; 9 positions match TRBD1. The CDR3 extends over 14 amino acids. The germline gives CDR1 SGHRS, CDR2 YFSETQ. After removal of 4 bases from V and 6 bases from J, the junction contained 7 bases not matched to a gene. The CDR3 DNA sequence: TGCGCCAGCAGCGTGACAGGGGGTGTCGCTGAAGCTTTCTTT. Protein: CASSVTGGVAEAFF.

This clonotype turned up a few times. This chain connects TRBV7-2 to TRBJ2-3; 11 bases map to TRBD2. Germline loops: CDR1 SGHTA, CDR2 FQGNSA. Unmatched junction bases numbered 2, after V lost 3 bases and J lost 0 bases. The CDR3 is made up of 16 amino acids. The DNA of the CDR3 is TGTGCCAGCAGCTTTACTAGCGGGAGTAGCACAGATACGCAGTATTTT. This sequence encodes CASSFTSGSSTDTQYF.

V and J are TRBV20-1 and TRBJ2-1; a possible D gene is TRBD1 (6 bases). Deletions cut 1 base from V and 3 bases from J, with 16 bases between. Per the germline V gene, CDR1 is DFQATT and CDR2 is SNEGSKA (reference sequence). The CDR3 runs 16 residues. The CDR3 sequence: CSARVFGGPYYNEQFF. CDR3 in DNA: TGCAGTGCTAGAGTTTTTGGGGGCCCCTACTACAATGAGCAGTTCTTC.

This clonotype was recorded a few times. The chain joins TRBV11-2 to TRBJ2-7; 11 bases map to TRBD1. This CDR3 has 12 amino acids. Germline V gene data show CDR1 as SGHAT and CDR2 as FQNNGV. With V trimmed by 10 bases and J by 4 bases, 3 bases remained unmatched. For the CDR3, the DNA is TGTGCCACCCGGGACAGGGGGTACGAGCAGTACTTC. This translates into CATRDRGYEQYF.

V and J are TRBV5-5 and TRBJ1-4; D ambiguous. Trimming left V 5 bases short and J 3 bases short, with 8 bases between. CDR1 is SGHKS, CDR2 YYEKEE, per germline (reference sequence). CDR3 length: 13 residues. The CDR3 DNA is TGTGCCAGCAGAACCGGCCCTAATGAAAAACTGTTTTTT. Protein: CASRTGPNEKLFF.

This clonotype occurred a few times. V usage is TRBV6-5 and J usage is TRBJ2-7; TRBD1 matches 9 bases. V lost 4 bases and J lost 2; bases outside the gene matches: 6. The CDR3 runs to 15 residues. Germline values: CDR1 MNHEY, CDR2 SVGAGI. For the CDR3, the DNA is TGTGCCAGCAGTTTCGGGACAGGGAGCGCCTACGAGCAGTACTTC. It encodes CASSFGTGSAYEQYF.

This clonotype occurred a few times. The V and J genes are TRBV4-1 and TRBJ1-4, with 7 bases aligning to TRBD1. The V and J ends lost 1 base and 4 bases, in that order; junction bases with no gene match: 3. Germline V gene lookup returns CDR1 MGHRA and CDR2 YSYEKL. The CDR3 extends over 15 amino acids. Here the CDR3 reads CASSQVAGGNEKLFF. The CDR3 nucleotides are TGCGCCAGCAGCCAAGTGGCAGGGGGTAATGAAAAACTGTTTTTT.

The rearrangement uses TRBV12-3 or TRBV12-4 and TRBJ1-4, with a possible D match to TRBD1 (5 bases). Trimming pared 6 bases from V and 8 bases from J, leaving 16 bases between. CDR3 size: 14 residues. CDR3 in DNA: TGTGCCAGCAGAACCGGGACCAGTAGGGAAAAACTGTTTTTT. Translating gives CASRTGTSREKLFF.

The CDR3 sequence: CASSGRIETGNSPLHF. The CDR3 region has the DNA TGTGCCAGCAGCGGGCGAATAGAGACTGGGAATTCACCCCTCCACTTT. The chain couples TRBV5-4 to TRBJ1-6; no definite D call. With 4 bases removed from V and 7 bases from J, the gap between germline ends came to 18 bases. CDR3 length: 16 residues. Germline assignment: CDR1 SGHNT and CDR2 YYREEE (reference sequence).

This chain joins TRBV20-1 and TRBJ1-2, with D perhaps TRBD1 (5 bases). Germline assignment: CDR1 DFQATT and CDR2 SNEGSKA (reference sequence). V lost 5 bases and J 8 bases, leaving 15 bases between the germline ends. The CDR3 is 12 residues long. CDR3 nucleotide sequence: TGCAGTGCTCCTCGGGACGGCCAAGGCTACACCTTC. Its translation is CSAPRDGQGYTF.

For this clonotype: Sequence at one end of the junction differs from germline and may be a read error. The chain couples TRBV12-3 or TRBV12-4 to TRBJ1-5; 7 nucleotides match TRBD1. There are 14 residues in the CDR3. Here the CDR3 DNA reads TGTGCCAGCAGTTTACAGGGGGGCGGTCAGCCCCAGCGTTTT. It specifies CASSLQGGGQPQRF.

The chain uses TRBV14 and TRBJ2-7; D remains unclear. The CDR3 runs to 12 residues. CDR1 SGHDN and CDR2 FVKESK come from the germline V gene. Trimming left V 7 bases short and J 3 bases short, with 10 bases between. The DNA of the CDR3 is TGTGCCAGCAACCCGGGCCGCTACGAGCAGTACTTC. It is translated as CASNPGRYEQYF.